This TCR beta chain emerged from a study of blood T cells in healthy people across ages (dated by TCRdb to between 2014 and 2016). Regarding the study in general: In model experiments, template switching captured about one uniquely barcoded TCR beta cDNA molecule for every two T cells. The study measured age-related changes in TCR beta repertoire diversity using deep sequencing normalized with unique cDNA molecular identifiers. Four age groups were formed from the donors: young (average about 17 years), middle-aged (around 41), aged (under 70) and long-lived (around 82). For two donors (one aged 18 to 29 and one aged 80 or older), the study analyzed two additional independent replicas of 1 million unique cDNA reads from the same blood draw.

Points the paper makes about the study in general: Compared with the aged group, the long-lived group had more naive CD4+ T cells, fewer expanded clones and increased TCR diversity, suggesting age selection. Bulk unsorted PBMC profiling prevented conclusive comparison of naive and antigen-experienced compartments. The CMV infection status of donors was not known, potentially confounding age-related changes in expanded clonotypes. As age increased, observed TCR beta diversity per million T cells dropped in a roughly linear way, and a significant reduction was already evident by age 40. Estimates of total diversity from one million sequenced T cells were regarded as lower bounds and underestimates. The percentage of naive T cells measured by flow cytometry correlated strongly with observed TCR beta diversity.

The roughly 37 donors, aged roughly 6 to 95 years, were systemically healthy Caucasian individuals from Russia. Each donor gave about 10 milliliters of peripheral blood, drawn into EDTA-treated Vacutainer tubes. Ficoll-Paque density-gradient centrifugation was used to isolate PBMCs, with at least 6 million obtained per sample. Trizol reagent was used to extract total RNA from PBMCs, with at least 6 micrograms per sample. For every donor, flow cytometry on a PBMC aliquot measured the percentage of naive CD45RAhigh/CD27high T cells. Of note for this clonotype: The specificity of this receptor is unknown. Base qualities are not recorded, but no much larger clone differs from it by a single base.

The method behind the library was 5' RACE. TCRdb names Illumina HiSeq 2500 as the instrument used. A second PCR of roughly 7 to 12 cycles was run with a J-beta primer mix and a sample-barcoded 5' primer. A template-switch 5' adaptor carrying 12 random nucleotides introduced a unique molecular identifier onto each TCR beta cDNA molecule. Each sample yielded at least 3 million CDR3-containing paired-end reads. All of the RNA was converted into first-strand cDNA using the Mint cDNA synthesis kit, with a TRBC-specific oligonucleotide serving as the primer. All cDNA was treated with uracil-DNA glycosylase and then went through a first 18-cycle PCR with the universal primers M1SS and BC2_uni_R. As for how the authors treated the data: Normalization of each sample was performed by random selection of 1 million high-quality reads, each carrying a distinct molecular identifier. Instead of being binned into consensus sequences, reads with shared molecular identifiers were discarded. MiTCR, run with a Q25 quality threshold and the strictest error-elimination algorithm, handled CDR3 identification, clonotype clustering and error correction. Lower-bound total TCR beta diversity was estimated with a nonparametric unseen species model using Euler transformation. In-frame beta chains were kept once TCRdb had trimmed the public reads at Q25 with fastp and called clones with MiXCR. CDR3 protein sequences are deduplicated, and each keeps its most common genes and DNA. Here the V and J calls rest on TCRdb's processing, not on the authors' analysis. Within this sample are more than 900,000 distinct CDR3 sequences, with 29% of them counted one time only. The ten largest make up around 9.6% of the sample.

These data were also reused for a study on T cells of mothers and their children. The second paper states: Donors were nine systemically healthy Caucasian individuals: three mothers and their six children. cDNA synthesis consumed the entire amount of extracted RNA, loaded at approximately 1.6 ug RNA in each 15 ul reaction. In the second PCR, sample barcodes and 2-4 random nucleotides were introduced via the M1S primer. Each mother yielded over 9.5 million TCR beta CDR3 reads and each child 2.5 million to 3 million reads. In both related and unrelated pairs, thymic selection shapes the output of TCR recombination in a similar way, with inherited differences having only a minor effect. Related mother-child pairs always showed normalized repertoire overlap that was slightly higher than in unrelated mother-child pairs, though the difference was never significant. Persistent microchimeric T cell clones were not detected, at a sensitivity of 85 to 100 clones per million clonotypes. To look for features that set related mother-child pairs apart from unrelated individuals, the researchers ran deep NGS to compare the TCR beta repertoires of mothers and children. Mothers averaged 40 +/- 4 years of age and children averaged roughly 11 +/- 4 years. Libraries were sequenced on Illumina HiSeq 2000 with 100+100 nt paired-end reads after adapter ligation with NEBNext reagents. To prevent cross-contamination, the mother and child libraries were prepared a month apart and were sequenced in separate runs. Between roughly 500,000 and 2,300,000 distinct TCR beta clonotypes were identified per donor. Naive TCR beta clonotypes were estimated from low-frequency clonotypes matched to each donor's FACS-determined naive share, without sorting.

This sequence was found in a woman aged 40-49 years in good health. The source material was blood.

The CDR3 protein is CASSDRGIEAFF. Here is the DNA: TGTGCCAGCAGCGACCGGGGTATTGAAGCTTTCTTT. The chain is made from TRBV11-3 and TRBJ1-1; no D segment can be confidently identified. The germline V gene yields SGHNT for CDR1 and YENEEA for CDR2. The CDR3 spans 12 residues, from the cysteine through the phenylalanine. Only the CDR3 part of the read is kept: 36 bases, read in frame from the first base. Cut back by 5 bases and 7 bases, the V and J ends lie 11 bases apart.